The subject of this entry is one TCR beta chain. Trimming cost V 3 bases and J 7 bases, with 9 bases left between them. CDR3 length: 13 residues. Germline values: CDR1 LNHDA, CDR2 SQIVND (reference sequence). The source of the sample is a study of blood T cell repertoires in COVID-19. Looking at the study overall: Collection of acute and convalescent COVID-19 samples took place in the United States, Italy and Spain.

This table comes from immunoSEQ multiplex PCR, and its TCRdb copy is limited to in-frame clones, with some not included. The sample comprises around 500,000 clones, around nine tenths of which are singletons, and 8% to 9.5% rests with the top ten. The chain is built from TRBV19 and TRBJ1-4; D remains unclear. The sample consisted of PBMCs or T cells enriched from blood (not recorded which). This TCR came from a woman aged 55-75 years who had recovered from COVID-19. CDR3 amino acids: CASSIWGGEKLFF. CDR3 sequence (DNA): TGTGCCAGTAGTATTTGGGGAGGTGAAAAACTGTTTTTT. The full variable domain, completed using reference TRBV19 and TRBJ1-4, is DGGITQSPKYLFRKEGQNVTLSCEQNLNHDAMYWYRQDPGQGLRLIYYSQIVNDFQKGDIAEGYSVSREKKESFPLTVTSAQKNPTAFYLCASSIWGGEKLFFGSGTQLSVL.